A selection of T cell receptor beta chains follows, all from one sample in a study of regulatory T cells. Method: immunoSEQ multiplex PCR; TCRdb's copy keeps in-frame clones and lacks some. The sample lists some 20,000 clones, over 85% occurring once. The sequencing input was CD8+ T cells sorted from blood. The receptor set was obtained from a child between 2 and 9 years old with CD3G deficiency. The CDR3 runs from the conserved cysteine through the conserved F or W. A D gene is named only where the DNA matches it firmly. A clone size is listed for some rows: how often the clone was seen (once, few, many), or a class if it is expanded.

j_gene,v_gene,abundance,d_gene,CDR3nt,CDR3aa
TRBJ2-5,TRBV5-1,.,.,TGCGCCAGCAGCTCCGGGGGTCTCAAAGAGACCCAGTACTTC,CASSSGGLKETQYF
TRBJ2-5,TRBV7-8,.,.,TGTGCCAGCAGCTCCATCTGGGCGTCCCTTGAGACCCAGTACTTC,CASSSIWASLETQYF
TRBJ2-1,TRBV10-3,.,TRBD2,TGTGCCATCAGTGTAGAAGCGGGAGGGCCCTACAATGAGCAGTTCTTC,CAISVEAGGPYNEQFF
TRBJ2-1,TRBV10-3,.,.,TGTGCCATCGGAACCCACTATCTGAATGAGCAGTTCTTC,CAIGTHYLNEQFF
TRBJ1-2,TRBV28,.,TRBD1,TGTGCCAGCAGTTCCAGGACAGGGATAAGGAGTGGCTACACCTTC,CASSSRTGIRSGYTF
TRBJ2-7,TRBV10-2,.,.,TGCGCCAGCAGTGTTGGGGTTTCCTACGAGCAGTACTTC,CASSVGVSYEQYF
TRBJ1-1,TRBV28,.,TRBD1,TGTGCCAGCAGGGGTTATAGGGCGGACAGGGGCACTGAAGCTTTCTTT,CASRGYRADRGTEAFF
TRBJ1-1,TRBV19,.,.,TGTGCCAGTAGCCCCATAGGGCGAATGAACACTGAAGCTTTCTTT,CASSPIGRMNTEAFF
TRBJ1-2,TRBV6-1,.,.,TGTGCCAGCAGTGAAGGGACTCTCTACACCTTC,CASSEGTLYTF
TRBJ1-2,TRBV11-3,.,.,TGTGCCAGCAGCTTAGGGGGCTTGGGCTATGGCTACACCTTC,CASSLGGLGYGYTF
TRBJ1-2,TRBV28,.,.,TGTGCCAGCAGCCTGGACCGCTATGGCTACACCTTC,CASSLDRYGYTF
TRBJ2-3,TRBV7-8,.,.,TGTGCCAGCAGCCAGGGGGCGGGGGGCACAGATACGCAGTATTTT,CASSQGAGGTDTQYF
TRBJ2-7,TRBV6-5,.,.,TGTGCCAGCAGTCCCTTTCGCTTC,CASSPFRF
TRBJ2-1,TRBV28,.,TRBD2,TGTGCCAGCAGTTTAGCGGGAGGAGCTGAGCAGTTCTTC,CASSLAGGAEQFF
TRBJ2-3,TRBV30,.,.,TGTGCCTGGAGTTCCCGACCTGGGGGCACAGATACGCAGTATTTT,CAWSSRPGGTDTQYF
TRBJ2-1,TRBV7-9,.,.,TGTGCCAGCAGCTTAGATGAGGTGGGACCTAAGCAGTTCTTC,CASSLDEVGPKQFF
TRBJ2-7,TRBV11-2,.,TRBD2,TGTGCCAGCAGCTCAATGCGGCGCGGGACTAGCGGGGACGAGCAGTACTTC,CASSSMRRGTSGDEQYF
TRBJ2-5,TRBV7-8,.,.,TGTGCCAGCAGCTTAGAGGCAGAGCAGTACTTC,CASSLEAEQYF
TRBJ1-4,TRBV7-9,.,.,TGTGCCAGCAGCTCGTCAGAGACAGCGTATGAAAAACTGTTTTTT,CASSSSETAYEKLFF
TRBJ2-7,TRBV28,.,.,TGTGCCAGCAGTTTGGCCGGCGGGACAAACGAGCAGTACTTC,CASSLAGGTNEQYF
TRBJ1-6,TRBV28,.,.,TGTGCCAGCAGTTTGGGCCTTTATAATTCACCCCTCCACTTT,CASSLGLYNSPLHF
TRBJ2-7,TRBV6-1,.,TRBD2,TGTGCCAGCAAGACTAGCGGGGACTACGAGCAGTACTTC,CASKTSGDYEQYF
TRBJ1-4,TRBV4-1,.,.,TGCGCCAGCAGCCAAACAGCAACTAATGAAAAACTGTTTTTT,CASSQTATNEKLFF
TRBJ2-7,TRBV28,.,.,TGTGCCAGCAGTTCCCCGACTAGTACCTACGAGCAGTACTTC,CASSSPTSTYEQYF
TRBJ2-1,TRBV28,.,.,TGTGCCAGCAGTTTCGGGGACAATGAGCAGTTCTTC,CASSFGDNEQFF
TRBJ2-3,TRBV7-9,.,.,TGTGCCAGCAGCCTGCCTGACACAGATACGCAGTATTTT,CASSLPDTDTQYF
TRBJ1-1,TRBV28,once,.,TGTGCCAGCAGTGAGGTGGGGCGCAACATGAACACTGAAGCTTTCTTT,CASSEVGRNMNTEAFF
TRBJ1-1,TRBV19,.,.,TGTGCCAGTAGTTTGGGGTCGGCATCCTATGAAGCTTTCTTT,CASSLGSASYEAFF
TRBJ2-7,TRBV28,once,TRBD1,TGTGCCAGCACGGAAGGGGGCAGGGACGAGCAGTACTTC,CASTEGGRDEQYF